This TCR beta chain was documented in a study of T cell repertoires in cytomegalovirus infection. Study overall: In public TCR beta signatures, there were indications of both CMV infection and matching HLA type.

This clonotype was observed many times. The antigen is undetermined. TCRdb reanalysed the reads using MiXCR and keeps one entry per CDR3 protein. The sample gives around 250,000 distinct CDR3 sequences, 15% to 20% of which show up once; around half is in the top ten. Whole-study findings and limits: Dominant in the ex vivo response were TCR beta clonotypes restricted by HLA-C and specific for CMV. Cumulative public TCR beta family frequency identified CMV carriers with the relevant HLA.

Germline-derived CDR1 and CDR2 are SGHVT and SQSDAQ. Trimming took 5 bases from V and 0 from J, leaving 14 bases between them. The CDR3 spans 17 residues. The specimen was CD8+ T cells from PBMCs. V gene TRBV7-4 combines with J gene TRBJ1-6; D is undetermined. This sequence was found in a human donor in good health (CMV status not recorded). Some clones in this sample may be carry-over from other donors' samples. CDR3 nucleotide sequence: TGTGCCAGCAGCCGGATCAGGACGAGCTCCTATAATTCACCCCTCCACTTT. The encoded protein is CASSRIRTSSYNSPLHF. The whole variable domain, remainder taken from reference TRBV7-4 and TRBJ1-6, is GAGVSQSPRYKVAKRGRDVALRCDSISGHVTLYWYRQTLGQGSEVLTYSQSDAQRDKSGRPSGRFSAERPERSVSTLKIQRTEQGDSAVYLCASSRIRTSSYNSPLHFGNGTRLTVT.